This paragraph covers one TCR beta chain sequence. Grouping used clinical history reported by participants in a survey and questionnaire. Germline values: CDR1 MNHEY, CDR2 SMNVEV (reference sequence). The V and J ends lost 5 bases and 8 bases respectively, with 25 bases between them. CDR3 length: 17 residues. Here immunoSEQ multiplex PCR was the method, and the copy in TCRdb shows in-frame clones only, minus some. Here the sample spans a few hundred thousand clones, around 81% being singletons. The data belong to a study of blood T cell repertoires in COVID-19. Sequenced material: PBMCs or T cells enriched from blood (not recorded which). The receptor comes from a man aged 45-60 years who had recovered from COVID-19. V gene TRBV27 combines with J gene TRBJ2-1, with D hard to call. CDR3 loop: CASSGFGGGVPSYEQFF. For the CDR3, the DNA is TGTGCCAGCAGTGGTTTTGGCGGCGGCGTCCCCAGCTATGAGCAGTTCTTC.